This T cell receptor beta chain was recovered during a study of OX40 agonist ivuxolimab in advanced cancers. The wider study: Patients receiving dose escalation had hepatocellular carcinoma, melanoma, renal cell or head and neck cancer.

Blood specimens came from baseline, cycle 4 day 1, and cycle 7 day 1. CDR3 length equals 15 residues. The V and J ends lost 3 bases and 6 bases, in that order; junction bases with no gene match: 6. CDR1 and CDR2 from the germline V gene are LGHNA and YNFKEQ. Here immunoSEQ multiplex PCR was the method, and the copy in TCRdb shows in-frame clones only, minus some. The sample contains approximately 94,000 clones, approximately 90% of which appear only once. Study results and limitations: Both CD4+ and CD8+ T cell populations in blood had undergone clonal expansion by week 6 at 0.1 to 3.0 mg/kg.

In regard to this clone: Its cognate antigen is unknown.

The V and J genes are TRBV4-2 and TRBJ2-7; 12 nucleotides line up with TRBD2. The origin of this receptor is an adult with an advanced solid tumor such as melanoma, head and neck, liver or kidney cancer. This material consisted of CD4+ or CD8+ T cells sorted from blood, taken in a trial of the OX40 agonist ivuxolimab. The CDR3 here is CASSQTSGSSPEQYF. CDR3 sequence (DNA): TGTGCCAGCAGCCAGACTAGCGGGAGTTCGCCCGAGCAGTACTTC.